A selection of T cell receptor beta chains follows, all from one sample in a study of blood T cells in healthy people across ages. TCRdb used MiXCR to reprocess the 5' RACE reads, holding one entry per CDR3 protein. The sample includes about 830,000 distinct CDR3 sequences, 55% to 65% of them seen just once. The sample consisted of blood. These receptors came from a young man in good health. The CDR3 runs from the conserved cysteine through the conserved F or W. Each record gives: J gene, V gene, clone size, D gene, CDR3 protein, CDR3 DNA. D genes are given only for firm matches. Expanded clones get a size class; other rows say once, few or many, or leave the size out.

J gene: TRBJ2-7
V gene: TRBV7-3
clone size: NA
D gene: TRBD1
CDR3 protein: CASSSGQGAPYEQYF
CDR3 DNA: TGTGCCAGCAGCTCGGGACAGGGGGCACCCTACGAGCAGTACTTC

J gene: TRBJ2-7
V gene: TRBV3-1
clone size: once
D gene: NA
CDR3 protein: CASSQDTEGTHEQYF
CDR3 DNA: TGTGCCAGCAGCCAAGATACGGAGGGGACCCACGAGCAGTACTTC

J gene: TRBJ2-2
V gene: TRBV29-1
clone size: NA
D gene: NA
CDR3 protein: CSVRLDTFVTGELFF
CDR3 DNA: TGCAGCGTTCGACTGGACACATTCGTCACCGGGGAGCTGTTTTTT

J gene: TRBJ2-5
V gene: TRBV5-1
clone size: NA
D gene: NA
CDR3 protein: CASSNSLGIETQYF
CDR3 DNA: TGCGCCAGCAGCAATTCCCTGGGGATTGAGACCCAGTACTTC

J gene: TRBJ2-1
V gene: TRBV28
clone size: NA
D gene: TRBD2
CDR3 protein: CASSSFSGGAYNEQFF
CDR3 DNA: TGTGCCAGCAGTTCCTTTAGCGGGGGGGCCTACAATGAGCAGTTCTTC

J gene: TRBJ1-6
V gene: TRBV6-5
clone size: NA
D gene: TRBD1
CDR3 protein: CASSYFDRANSPLHF
CDR3 DNA: TGTGCCAGCAGTTATTTCGACAGGGCTAATTCACCCCTCCACTTT

J gene: TRBJ2-1
V gene: TRBV13
clone size: NA
D gene: TRBD2
CDR3 protein: CASSPALGLADYNEQFF
CDR3 DNA: TGTGCCAGCAGTCCCGCACTCGGACTAGCGGATTACAATGAGCAGTTCTTC

J gene: TRBJ2-5
V gene: TRBV10-1
clone size: NA
D gene: TRBD2
CDR3 protein: CASGESEGGSGGQETQYF
CDR3 DNA: TGCGCCAGCGGTGAGTCTGAGGGGGGCAGCGGGGGTCAAGAGACCCAGTACTTC

J gene: TRBJ2-1
V gene: TRBV28
clone size: NA
D gene: NA
CDR3 protein: CASSLGSSEQFF
CDR3 DNA: TGTGCCAGCAGTTTAGGTAGCAGTGAGCAGTTCTTC

J gene: TRBJ1-2
V gene: TRBV7-2
clone size: NA
D gene: TRBD1
CDR3 protein: CASSPTGLYGYTF
CDR3 DNA: TGTGCCAGCAGCCCGACAGGGCTCTATGGCTACACCTTC

J gene: TRBJ2-3
V gene: TRBV9
clone size: few
D gene: NA
CDR3 protein: CASSVSGPSTDTQYF
CDR3 DNA: TGTGCCAGCAGCGTGAGCGGTCCTAGCACAGATACGCAGTATTTT

J gene: TRBJ2-3
V gene: TRBV12-3/TRBV12-4
clone size: NA
D gene: NA
CDR3 protein: CASTPGTSGYTGDTQYF
CDR3 DNA: TGTGCCAGCACCCCTGGGACTTCCGGGTATACGGGGGATACGCAGTATTTT

J gene: TRBJ2-7
V gene: TRBV7-2
clone size: NA
D gene: TRBD2
CDR3 protein: CASQQGLAGAYEQYF
CDR3 DNA: TGTGCCAGCCAGCAGGGGCTAGCGGGGGCCTACGAGCAGTACTTC

J gene: TRBJ1-5
V gene: TRBV12-3/TRBV12-4
clone size: NA
D gene: NA
CDR3 protein: CASSFSGDGPQHF
CDR3 DNA: TGTGCCAGCAGTTTCTCAGGGGACGGGCCCCAGCATTTT

J gene: TRBJ2-7
V gene: TRBV28
clone size: once
D gene: NA
CDR3 protein: CASSKVASREQYF
CDR3 DNA: TGTGCCAGCAGCAAGGTGGCGTCAAGGGAGCAGTACTTC

J gene: TRBJ2-1
V gene: TRBV15
clone size: few
D gene: NA
CDR3 protein: CATSRDLEGGNEQFF
CDR3 DNA: TGTGCCACCAGCAGAGATCTCGAGGGGGGGAATGAGCAGTTCTTC

J gene: TRBJ1-2
V gene: TRBV6-1
clone size: few
D gene: TRBD1
CDR3 protein: CASSESGTGGCGYTF
CDR3 DNA: TGTGCCAGCAGTGAAAGCGGGACAGGGGGCTGCGGCTACACCTTC

J gene: TRBJ2-2
V gene: TRBV12-3/TRBV12-4
clone size: NA
D gene: NA
CDR3 protein: CASIPGRANTGELFF
CDR3 DNA: TGTGCCAGCATCCCGGGACGGGCGAACACCGGGGAGCTGTTTTTT

J gene: TRBJ2-3
V gene: TRBV3-1
clone size: NA
D gene: NA
CDR3 protein: CASSQERGARRSTDTQYF
CDR3 DNA: TGTGCCAGCAGCCAAGAACGGGGGGCTCGACGAAGCACAGATACGCAGTATTTT

J gene: TRBJ2-6
V gene: TRBV6-2/TRBV6-3
clone size: few
D gene: NA
CDR3 protein: CASSSPLRLPTTGANVLTF
CDR3 DNA: TGTGCCAGCAGTTCGCCGTTGAGGTTACCGACGACTGGGGCCAACGTCCTGACTTTC

J gene: TRBJ2-3
V gene: TRBV5-1
clone size: NA
D gene: NA
CDR3 protein: CASSYGITDTQYF
CDR3 DNA: TGCGCCAGCAGCTATGGGATCACAGATACGCAGTATTTT

J gene: TRBJ2-4
V gene: TRBV4-3
clone size: NA
D gene: TRBD1
CDR3 protein: CASSQDWQGAAKNIQYF
CDR3 DNA: TGCGCCAGCAGCCAAGATTGGCAGGGGGCAGCCAAAAACATTCAGTACTTC

J gene: TRBJ2-7
V gene: TRBV7-2
clone size: many
D gene: NA
CDR3 protein: CASSLGQGGSYEQYF
CDR3 DNA: TGTGCCAGCAGCCTGGGACAAGGTGGCTCCTACGAGCAGTACTTC

J gene: TRBJ1-3
V gene: TRBV29-1
clone size: NA
D gene: NA
CDR3 protein: CSGTSGNTIYF
CDR3 DNA: TGCAGCGGGACTTCTGGAAACACCATATATTTT

J gene: TRBJ2-1
V gene: TRBV10-3
clone size: NA
D gene: NA
CDR3 protein: CAISGGDHLVDHNEQFF
CDR3 DNA: TGTGCCATCAGTGGAGGGGACCACCTCGTCGACCACAATGAGCAGTTCTTC

J gene: TRBJ1-1
V gene: TRBV20-1
clone size: NA
D gene: NA
CDR3 protein: CSARPGMNTEAFF
CDR3 DNA: TGCAGTGCTAGGCCAGGCATGAACACTGAAGCTTTCTTT

J gene: TRBJ1-5
V gene: TRBV21-1
clone size: NA
D gene: NA
CDR3 protein: CASSKALWGRQDYSNQPQHF
CDR3 DNA: TGTGCCAGCAGCAAAGCGCTTTGGGGCCGTCAGGACTATAGCAATCAGCCCCAGCATTTT

J gene: TRBJ2-1
V gene: TRBV4-1
clone size: few
D gene: NA
CDR3 protein: CASSQGMGFPSYNEQFF
CDR3 DNA: TGCGCCAGCAGCCAAGGGATGGGTTTTCCTTCCTACAATGAGCAGTTCTTC

J gene: TRBJ1-5
V gene: TRBV20-1
clone size: NA
D gene: NA
CDR3 protein: CSARDVGQGRFKYQPQHF
CDR3 DNA: TGCAGTGCTAGAGATGTAGGGCAGGGGCGCTTCAAGTATCAGCCCCAGCATTTT

J gene: TRBJ1-2
V gene: TRBV29-1
clone size: few
D gene: NA
CDR3 protein: CSVERYSLYGYTF
CDR3 DNA: TGCAGCGTTGAAAGGTATAGCCTCTATGGCTACACCTTC

J gene: TRBJ1-6
V gene: TRBV6-6
clone size: NA
D gene: NA
CDR3 protein: CASSYEGPLHF
CDR3 DNA: TGTGCCAGCAGTTACGAGGGACCCCTCCACTTT

J gene: TRBJ2-2
V gene: TRBV7-2
clone size: many
D gene: TRBD2
CDR3 protein: CASIEGTTNTGELFF
CDR3 DNA: TGTGCCAGCATAGAGGGGACTACGAACACCGGGGAGCTGTTTTTT

J gene: TRBJ2-7
V gene: TRBV6-2/TRBV6-3
clone size: NA
D gene: NA
CDR3 protein: CASSYSPSLTYEQYF
CDR3 DNA: TGTGCCAGCAGTTACTCGCCCAGCCTTACCTACGAGCAGTACTTC

J gene: TRBJ1-2
V gene: TRBV2
clone size: NA
D gene: TRBD1
CDR3 protein: CASSDKDRVGGYTF
CDR3 DNA: TGTGCCAGCAGTGATAAGGACAGGGTAGGAGGCTACACCTTC

J gene: TRBJ2-7
V gene: TRBV4-3
clone size: NA
D gene: TRBD1
CDR3 protein: CASSQEPFGTGTYEQYF
CDR3 DNA: TGCGCCAGCAGCCAAGAGCCTTTTGGGACAGGGACCTACGAGCAGTACTTC

J gene: TRBJ1-5
V gene: TRBV2
clone size: NA
D gene: NA
CDR3 protein: CASKPGRLDRQPQHF
CDR3 DNA: TGTGCCAGCAAACCGGGGAGACTAGATCGTCAGCCCCAGCATTTT

J gene: TRBJ2-1
V gene: TRBV7-3
clone size: once
D gene: TRBD1
CDR3 protein: CASSLERGLQFF
CDR3 DNA: TGTGCCAGCAGCTTAGAAAGGGGGCTACAGTTCTTC

J gene: TRBJ2-5
V gene: TRBV20-1
clone size: NA
D gene: TRBD2
CDR3 protein: CSAVNLGGSTETQYF
CDR3 DNA: TGCAGTGCTGTAAACTTGGGGGGGTCAACAGAGACCCAGTACTTC

J gene: TRBJ2-7
V gene: TRBV28
clone size: few
D gene: NA
CDR3 protein: CASSFGTLYEQYF
CDR3 DNA: TGTGCCAGCAGTTTTGGGACACTCTACGAGCAGTACTTC

J gene: TRBJ2-7
V gene: TRBV4-3
clone size: few
D gene: NA
CDR3 protein: CASSQEGIAEPYEQYF
CDR3 DNA: TGCGCCAGCAGCCAAGAGGGAATAGCGGAACCCTACGAGCAGTACTTC

J gene: TRBJ2-7
V gene: TRBV3-1
clone size: NA
D gene: NA
CDR3 protein: CASSRRDRSYEQYF
CDR3 DNA: TGTGCCAGCAGCCGCCGGGACCGATCCTACGAGCAGTACTTC